This is a list of T cell receptor beta chains from one sample in a study of metastatic and nonmetastatic thyroid tumors. TCRdb recomputed clones from the PCR reads via MiXCR. The repertoire has some 33,000 clones, about a fifth of them found once; the top ten carry approximately 3%. Sequencing input: tumor tissue. The receptors originated from a male donor with papillary thyroid cancer or a benign thyroid nodule (not recorded which). Some clones in this sample may be carry-over from other donors' samples. The conserved cysteine and the conserved F or W are not part of the CDR3 here. The order of the fields is CDR3 length, V gene, J gene, CDR3 protein.

length: 12; V: TRBV20-1; J: TRBJ2-4; CDR3: SARDPGSGNIQY
length: 12; V: TRBV2; J: TRBJ1-6; CDR3: ASRAGTGNSPLH
length: 12; V: TRBV11-2; J: TRBJ2-1; CDR3: ASSLNVRGNEQF
length: 11; V: TRBV20-1; J: TRBJ2-7; CDR3: SARTSGDYEQY
length: 12; V: TRBV20-1; J: TRBJ2-7; CDR3: SAQRGGGSYEQY
length: 13; V: TRBV11-3; J: TRBJ2-2; CDR3: ASSPAGTWRGELF
length: 12; V: TRBV10-3; J: TRBJ1-5; CDR3: AINNGGFYQPQH
length: 12; V: TRBV20-1; J: TRBJ2-5; CDR3: SAMDRGHGETQY
length: 9; V: TRBV28; J: TRBJ1-1; CDR3: ASSLRGLAF
length: 13; V: TRBV5-8; J: TRBJ1-5; CDR3: ASSRRGDSNQPQH
length: 13; V: TRBV6-1; J: TRBJ2-3; CDR3: ASPGLAGSTDTQY
length: 14; V: TRBV24-1; J: TRBJ2-3; CDR3: ATSDISGRSTDTQY
length: 11; V: TRBV27; J: TRBJ2-7; CDR3: ASGTGGFYEQY
length: 11; V: TRBV7-2; J: TRBJ2-5; CDR3: ASSRVISETQY
length: 11; V: TRBV19; J: TRBJ2-7; CDR3: ASSIFPGNEQY
length: 13; V: TRBV24-1; J: TRBJ2-1; CDR3: ATSVGLAGGHEQF
length: 10; V: TRBV19; J: TRBJ1-5; CDR3: ASSFLNQPRH
length: 13; V: TRBV7-6; J: TRBJ2-7; CDR3: ASSFSTEPSYEQY
length: 15; V: TRBV6-1; J: TRBJ1-2; CDR3: ASSEALNTPGRYGYT
length: 12; V: TRBV6-1; J: TRBJ1-3; CDR3: ASSLLSSGNTIY
length: 12; V: TRBV18; J: TRBJ1-5; CDR3: ASSPSQVNQPQH
length: 14; V: TRBV10-3; J: TRBJ2-5; CDR3: AISEAWDSGAGTQY
length: 11; V: TRBV28; J: TRBJ2-7; CDR3: ATQSTTVYEQY
length: 12; V: TRBV18; J: TRBJ2-7; CDR3: ASSSDPSSKWQY
length: 8; V: TRBV7-6; J: TRBJ1-2; CDR3: ASSLTGYT
length: 12; V: TRBV30; J: TRBJ1-6; CDR3: AWSVGQPNSPLH
length: 15; V: TRBV7-2; J: TRBJ2-5; CDR3: ASSLSVAGGLQETQY
length: 15; V: TRBV28; J: TRBJ2-2; CDR3: ASRRRRDRPLAGELF
length: 14; V: TRBV19; J: TRBJ1-5; CDR3: ASKSDRGRTNQPQH
length: 11; V: TRBV5-1; J: TRBJ1-2; CDR3: ASSLDSLYGYT
length: 11; V: TRBV30; J: TRBJ2-3; CDR3: AWSVAGGDTQY
length: 14; V: TRBV5-5; J: TRBJ1-6; CDR3: ASSEGARSYNSPLH
length: 15; V: TRBV28; J: TRBJ2-4; CDR3: ASSPGRVTGMSYIQY
length: 11; V: TRBV7-9; J: TRBJ1-5; CDR3: ASSRDSNQPQH
length: 12; V: TRBV7-9; J: TRBJ1-6; CDR3: ASSLDQDGSPLH
length: 19; V: TRBV10-1; J: TRBJ1-3; CDR3: ASSECEGLDRGRKRGNTIY
length: 13; V: TRBV11-3; J: TRBJ2-1; CDR3: ASSTRTSAYNEQF
length: 14; V: TRBV11-1; J: TRBJ1-1; CDR3: ASSPGQGALNTEAF
length: 13; V: TRBV2; J: TRBJ1-4; CDR3: ASRQQATTNEKLF
length: 13; V: TRBV11-2; J: TRBJ2-1; CDR3: ASSQGLADYNEQF
length: 10; V: TRBV20-1; J: TRBJ2-7; CDR3: SARPVEREQY
length: 15; V: TRBV19; J: TRBJ2-1; CDR3: ASSDTLPRVSYNEQF
length: 11; V: TRBV11-2; J: TRBJ2-1; CDR3: ACSRTGVNEQF